These 19 T cell receptor beta chains were sequenced from one sample in a study of blood T cell repertoires in COVID-19 (dated by TCRdb to between 2020 and 2021). The method was the immunoSEQ multiplex PCR assay. What TCRdb holds here is the immuneACCESS table cut down to in-frame rearrangements. Part of the clones is not present; checked against another copy, under half of the missing clones reflect an unresolved V gene, and the others are unexplained. This sample gives about 60,000 clones in total; roughly 82% of them show up just once. Roughly 6.7% of the sample rests with the top ten. The sequencing sample was made of peripheral blood. These receptors came from a man aged 60 to 75 with acute or convalescent COVID-19.

This chain uses TRBV4-3 with TRBJ1-6, with D maybe TRBD1 (5 bases). This CDR3 comprises 17 residues. V was cut by 0 bases and J by 4 bases, with 13 bases left in between. The V gene's germline CDR1 is LGHNA and CDR2 YSLEER. The CDR3 bases are TGCGCCAGCAGCCAAGATGCTAGTGGGGCTTATAATTCACCCCTCCACTTT. This sequence encodes CASSQDASGAYNSPLHF.

The chain is built from TRBV3-1 (or the pseudogene TRBV3-2) and TRBJ1-2; the match to TRBD1 covers 7 bases. J was trimmed by 1 base and V by 1 base; bases with no gene match: 6. This CDR3 region has 16 residues. Germline loops: CDR1 LGHDT, CDR2 YNNKEL (reference sequence). CDR3: CASSQGRTGLNYGYTF. For the CDR3, the DNA is TGTGCCAGCAGCCAAGGAAGGACAGGACTTAACTATGGCTACACCTTC.

This clone appeared a few times. The chain carries TRBV30 and TRBJ1-2; 7 nucleotides match TRBD1. Losses at the gene ends were 1 base for V and 7 bases for J; bases not matched to a gene: 6. The germline V gene encodes CDR1 GTSNPN and CDR2 SVGIG (reference sequence). This CDR3 is built from 13 residues. The CDR3 is CAWSATGTAGYTF. The CDR3 nucleotides read TGTGCCTGGAGTGCAACCGGGACAGCTGGCTACACCTTC. The full variable domain, in which reference TRBV30 and TRBJ1-2 provide the parts outside the CDR3, is SQTIHQWPATLVQPVGSPLSLECTVEGTSNPNLYWYRQAAGRGLQLLFYSVGIGQISSEVPQNLSASRPQDRQFILSSKKLLLSDSGFYLCAWSATGTAGYTFGSGTRLTVV.

The chain recombines TRBV10-1 with TRBJ2-7; no reliable D call. Deletions cut 3 bases from V and 3 bases from J, with 12 bases between. Looked up from germline, CDR1 is WNHNN and CDR2 is SYGVQD (reference sequence). The CDR3 is 14 residues long. CDR3 amino acids: CASSDGSQNYEQYF. CDR3 nucleotide sequence: TGCGCCAGCAGTGACGGGTCACAAAACTACGAGCAGTACTTC.

This clone was detected only once. This chain joins TRBV10-3 and TRBJ1-5; 7 bases are a match to TRBD1. The length of the CDR3 is 17 residues. The V gene's germline CDR1 is ENHRY and CDR2 SYGVKD. V lost 2 bases, J lost 0 bases, and 7 bases stayed unmatched. DNA of the CDR3: TGTGCCATCAGTGAGACCGGGACAGTACTTAGCAATCAGCCCCAGCATTTT. Its translation is CAISETGTVLSNQPQHF.

J is TRBJ1-3 and V is TRBV30, with TRBD1 matching over 7 bases. CDR3 size: 14 residues. Germline assignment: CDR1 GTSNPN and CDR2 SVGIG (reference sequence). Trimming removed 7 bases from V and 0 bases from J; junction bases left unmatched: 6. The DNA of the CDR3 is TGTGCCTCGTACAGGGGCAACTCTGGAAACACCATATATTTT. Protein product: CASYRGNSGNTIYF. Variable domain in full (rest from reference TRBV30 and TRBJ1-3): SQTIHQWPATLVQPVGSPLSLECTVEGTSNPNLYWYRQAAGRGLQLLFYSVGIGQISSEVPQNLSASRPQDRQFILSSKKLLLSDSGFYLCASYRGNSGNTIYFGEGSWLTVV.

The rearrangement joins TRBV5-1 to TRBJ2-3, with TRBD1 as a possible D gene (6 bases). Trimming took off 2 bases at V and 1 base at J, with 8 bases between the two ends. CDR3 length: 14 amino acids. The germline gives CDR1 SGHRS, CDR2 YFSETQ. The CDR3 loop is CASSLPGGTDTQYF. In nucleotides, the CDR3 is TGCGCCAGCAGCTTACCAGGGGGCACAGATACGCAGTATTTT.

This rearrangement joins TRBV5-1 to TRBJ2-5; 7 bases are shared with TRBD1. The ends lost 3 bases at V and 0 bases at J; junction bases unmatched: 8. Germline V CDR1 and CDR2: SGHRS, YFSETQ. CDR3 length: 16 residues. This CDR3 is CASSSGQASYQETQYF. The DNA of the CDR3 is TGCGCCAGCAGCTCTGGACAGGCCTCGTACCAAGAGACCCAGTACTTC.

About this clone: The identical CDR3 is also encoded by other nucleotide sequences in the sample. The V and J genes are TRBV5-4 and TRBJ2-5; tentatively, D is TRBD2 (5 bases). Trimming took 0 bases from V and 5 from J, leaving 8 bases between them. The germline CDR1 and CDR2 sequences are SGHNT and YYREEE (reference sequence). This CDR3 spans 13 amino acids. CDR3 DNA: TGTGCCAGCAGCTTGGCCGGCGGGGAGACCCAGTACTTC. It yields the protein CASSLAGGETQYF.

V is TRBV11-2 and J is TRBJ1-1; D possibly corresponds to TRBD1 (5 bases). The length of the CDR3 is 15 residues. V was pared by 0 bases and J by 3 bases, with 11 bases between. Germline CDR1 reads SGHAT; CDR2 reads FQNNGV. CDR3 nucleotides: TGTGCCAGCAGCTTAGATGAACAGGCTTACACTGAAGCTTTCTTT. It is translated as CASSLDEQAYTEAFF.

The chain carries TRBV6-5 and TRBJ2-1, with D possibly TRBD1 on 6 matching bases. The CDR3 has 11 amino acids. V was pared by 10 bases and J by 7 bases, with 11 bases between. Per the germline V gene, CDR1 is MNHEY and CDR2 is SVGAGI. The CDR3 DNA sequence: TGTGCCACCACCAGGGGAAATGAGCAGTTCTTC. Residues: CATTRGNEQFF.

The chain links TRBV4-1 to TRBJ1-2; 9 nucleotides align to TRBD1. The CDR3 contains 17 residues. J gave up 4 bases and V 1 base, and 10 bases lay outside the gene matches. Germline CDR1 and CDR2: MGHRA and YSYEKL. This CDR3 reads CASSQASGTGRIYGYTF. The CDR3 nucleotides read TGCGCCAGCAGCCAAGCGTCCGGGACAGGGAGGATCTATGGCTACACCTTC.

This chain connects TRBV2 to TRBJ1-1, with D uncertain. Germline V gives CDR1 SNHLY, CDR2 FYNNEI. The CDR3 contains 14 residues. V shed 4 bases and J shed 6 bases, with 15 bases lying between them. CDR3 residues: CASSGPGDLSEAFF. The CDR3 DNA sequence: TGTGCCAGCAGTGGACCCGGAGATTTATCTGAAGCTTTCTTT.

This clone came up once. The chain is built from TRBV5-6 and TRBJ1-6; D might be TRBD1 (5 bases). The V and J ends lost 5 bases and 8 bases respectively, with 11 bases between them. CDR1 is SGHDT, CDR2 YYEEEE, per germline. This CDR3 has 13 amino acids. The DNA for the CDR3 is TGTGCCAGCAGGGAAGGGGTCGATTCACCCCTCCACTTT. Protein sequence: CASREGVDSPLHF.

The chain employs TRBV11-3 and TRBJ2-2; 9 positions agree with TRBD1. V gave up 2 bases and J gave up 1 base; unmatched junction bases: 11. This CDR3 has 19 residues. The germline CDR1 and CDR2 sequences are SGHNT and YENEEA. This CDR3 reads CASSLRSSTGGKNTGELFF. The CDR3 region has the DNA TGTGCCAGCAGCTTACGGTCTTCGACAGGGGGAAAGAACACCGGGGAGCTGTTTTTT.

This clone occurred a few times. This chain joins TRBV6-5 and TRBJ2-7; no clear D. CDR1 is MNHEY and CDR2 is SVGAGI in the germline V gene. The ends were cut back, 2 bases at V and 4 bases at J, with 12 bases in the middle. The CDR3 length is 14 residues. As DNA, the CDR3 is TGTGCCAGCAGTTACAGATCTATAGCTTACGAGCAGTACTTC. Translation gives CASSYRSIAYEQYF.

This clone was seen only once. The rearrangement joins TRBV10-2 to TRBJ2-5; D is unclear. CDR1 and CDR2 (germline): WSHSY, SAAADI. V was pared by 2 bases and J by 2 bases, with 24 bases between. The CDR3 contains 19 residues. CDR3 coding DNA: TGCGCCAGCAGTGAGGCGCCCTTGATAAACCCCAAAAAACAAGAGACCCAGTACTTC. This codes for CASSEAPLINPKKQETQYF.

The chain combines TRBV6-4 with TRBJ2-1; 7 bases are shared with TRBD1. J gave up 3 bases and V 2 bases, and 10 bases lay outside the gene matches. The CDR3 contains 17 residues. CDR1 MRHNA and CDR2 SNTAGT come from the germline V gene. This CDR3 reads CASSDVYRDSGYNEQFF. The CDR3 bases are TGTGCCAGCAGTGACGTTTACAGGGACAGCGGCTACAATGAGCAGTTCTTC.

The chain uses TRBV25-1 and TRBJ1-1; TRBD1 agrees at 7 bases. J lost 5 bases, V lost 4 bases, and 10 bases had no gene match. The CDR3 is made up of 15 amino acids. Germline CDR1 is MGHDK and CDR2 is SYGVNS. The CDR3 loop reads CASSAPTGLGTEAFF. CDR3 nucleotides: TGTGCCAGCAGTGCCCCGACAGGGTTGGGGACTGAAGCTTTCTTT.